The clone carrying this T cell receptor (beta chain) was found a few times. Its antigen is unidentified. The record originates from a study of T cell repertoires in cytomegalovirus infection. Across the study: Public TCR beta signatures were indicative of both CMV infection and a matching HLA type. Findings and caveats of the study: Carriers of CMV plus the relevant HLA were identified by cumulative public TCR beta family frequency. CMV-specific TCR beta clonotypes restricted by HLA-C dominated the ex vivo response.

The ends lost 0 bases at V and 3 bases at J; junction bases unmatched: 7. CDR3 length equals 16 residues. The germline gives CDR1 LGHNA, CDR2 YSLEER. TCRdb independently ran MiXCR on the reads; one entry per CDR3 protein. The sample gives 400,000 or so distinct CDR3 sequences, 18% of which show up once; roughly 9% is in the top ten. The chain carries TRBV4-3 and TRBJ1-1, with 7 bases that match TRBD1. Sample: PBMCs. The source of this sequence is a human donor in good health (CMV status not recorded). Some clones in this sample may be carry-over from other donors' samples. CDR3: CASSQDKGAWDTEAFF. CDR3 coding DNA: TGCGCCAGCAGCCAAGATAAGGGGGCATGGGACACTGAAGCTTTCTTT.